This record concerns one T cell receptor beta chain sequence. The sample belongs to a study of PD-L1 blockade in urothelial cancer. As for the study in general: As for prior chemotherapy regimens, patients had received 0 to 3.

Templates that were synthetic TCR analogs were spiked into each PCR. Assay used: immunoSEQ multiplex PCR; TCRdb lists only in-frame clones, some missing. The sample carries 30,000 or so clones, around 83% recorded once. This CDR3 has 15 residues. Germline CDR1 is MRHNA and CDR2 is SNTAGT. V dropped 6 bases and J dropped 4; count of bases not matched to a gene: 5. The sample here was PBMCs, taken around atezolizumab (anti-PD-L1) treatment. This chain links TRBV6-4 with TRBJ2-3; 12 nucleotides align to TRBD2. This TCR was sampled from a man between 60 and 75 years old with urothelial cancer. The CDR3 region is CASRALAGGSDTQYF. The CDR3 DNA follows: TGTGCCAGCAGGGCACTAGCGGGAGGCTCAGATACGCAGTATTTT.